Listed here is a single T cell receptor beta chain. The V and J ends lost 6 bases and 3 bases respectively, with 14 bases between them. CDR1 and CDR2 from the germline V gene are MNHEY and SMNVEV (reference sequence). This CDR3 has 15 residues. Per the original methods: Researchers report that nucleated cell counts were estimated from reference gene primer amplification. Clones were read by immunoSEQ multiplex PCR, and TCRdb kept only the in-frame ones, dropping some. Clone size and the V and J calls come from that table; the DNA yielded D and trimming. Of tens of thousands of clones in the sample, 82% were seen once. The data were taken from a study of blood T cell repertoires in COVID-19. As for the study in general: COVID-19 samples from acute and convalescent phases originated in the United States, Italy and Spain. The cDNA or gDNA used as material had been derived from T cells, B-cell-depleted T cells, or PBMCs.

The TCR sequence derives from a human donor in a cohort sampled during active or convalescent COVID-19. Sequencing was performed on peripheral blood. The chain joins TRBV27 to TRBJ2-2; a possible D gene is TRBD2 (7 bases). The CDR3, as DNA: TGTGCCAGCAGATGGGGGGGCGTGGACACCGGGGAGCTGTTTTTT. Amino acids: CASRWGGVDTGELFF.